This TCR beta chain derives from a study of cytomegalovirus exposure and HLA in healthy donors. Study-wide context: Among 150 million to 200 million T cells, an earlier analysis found 95 million to 140 million unique TCR beta sequences. General observations from the study: Later analysis identified a missense DCLRE1C variant that was linked to TCR beta V- and J-gene trimming.

PCR was performed using 60 Vbeta and 13 Jbeta primers. The method was immunoSEQ multiplex PCR; TCRdb's version includes in-frame clones alone and lacks a portion of them. This sample carries under 200,000 clones, 80% to 90% of them seen once, and the ten largest clones take more than 0.25%. Germline V gives CDR1 SGHVS, CDR2 FQNEAQ. The V segment lost 1 base and the J segment 2 bases; nucleotides outside the gene matches: 4. The CDR3 is 16 amino acids. Note on this clone: Its antigen remains unidentified.

Sequences were obtained from PBMCs. The receptor was isolated from a young woman in good health and CMV-seronegative. The V gene is TRBV7-8, the J gene TRBJ2-2; 7 bases map to TRBD2. CDR3 DNA: TGTGCCAGCAGCTTAGGGGAGCGGGGAAACACCGGGGAGCTGTTTTTT. Translating gives CASSLGERGNTGELFF.